One sample yielded the 28 T cell receptor beta chains listed below, sequenced in a study of Graves' ophthalmopathy and Graves' hyperthyroidism. The sequenced template was RNA, covering the TCR beta CDR3 region. First-round RT-PCR with HTBI primers preceded a second-round multiplex PCR. TCRdb reanalysed the multiplex PCR reads using MiXCR and keeps one entry per CDR3 protein. The repertoire holds 740,000 or so distinct CDR3 sequences, with roughly two fifths as singletons. What was sequenced was peripheral blood. The receptors here all came from an adult man with Graves' ophthalmopathy.

The chain recombines TRBV4-2 with TRBJ2-5; 8 bases line up with TRBD1. CDR1 is LGHNA, CDR2 YNFKEQ, per germline. Germline trimming cut 8 bases from V and 5 bases from J; bases unmatched to any gene: 4. The CDR3 extends over 12 amino acids. The CDR3 DNA is TGTGCCAGCGGCAGGGGGCTGGAGACCCAGTACTTC. It translates to CASGRGLETQYF.

For the CDR3, the DNA is TGTGCCAGCAGTACGACAACAGGGGGTCCAGAGACCCAGTACTTC. Its translation: CASSTTTGGPETQYF. V usage is TRBV12-3 or TRBV12-4 and J usage is TRBJ2-5; 8 bases agree with TRBD1. Germline trimming cut 5 bases from V and 4 bases from J; bases unmatched to any gene: 9. This CDR3 is built from 15 residues.

V gene TRBV19 combines with J gene TRBJ1-4; possibly TRBD1 for D (6 bases). CDR1 and CDR2 (germline): LNHDA, SQIVND (reference sequence). This CDR3 contains 14 residues. The V gene lost 6 bases and the J gene lost 12 bases, with 20 bases spanning the gap. As DNA, the CDR3 is TGTGCCAGTAGCCCCTGGACAGACATCAAAGAACTGTTTTTT. It encodes CASSPWTDIKELFF. Combining the CDR3 with reference TRBV19 and TRBJ1-4 gives the whole variable domain DGGITQSPKYLFRKEGQNVTLSCEQNLNHDAMYWYRQDPGQGLRLIYYSQIVNDFQKGDIAEGYSVSREKKESFPLTVTSAQKNPTAFYLCASSPWTDIKELFFGSGTQLSVL.

The chain employs TRBV20-1 and TRBJ2-7, with 7 nucleotides matching TRBD2. V gave up 1 base and J gave up 1 base; unmatched junction bases: 4. The germline V gene encodes CDR1 DFQATT and CDR2 SNEGSKA (reference sequence). There are 14 residues in the CDR3. Written as DNA, the CDR3 is TGCAGTGCTAGAGCCCCTAGCGGATCCTACGAGCAGTACTTC. Translating it yields CSARAPSGSYEQYF.

The chain links TRBV14 to TRBJ2-7, with TRBD1 as a possible D gene (6 bases). This CDR3 has 16 residues. Trimming left V 8 bases short and J 0 bases short, with 20 bases between. Germline lookup yields CDR1 SGHDN and CDR2 FVKESK. In nucleotides, the CDR3 is TGTGCCAGCTCACCACTTTCACAGGGCAGCTCCTACGAGCAGTACTTC. The encoded protein is CASSPLSQGSSYEQYF.

This clonotype was detected once. This sequence joins TRBV29-1 and TRBJ2-7; 10 bases are shared with TRBD1. The junction had 9 bases not matched to a gene; V was cut back by 4 bases and J by 6 bases. The CDR3 loop spans 14 amino acids. Germline lookup yields CDR1 SQVTM and CDR2 ANQGSEA. The CDR3 loop is CSVGGQGVAGEQYF. CDR3 coding DNA: TGCAGCGTTGGCGGACAGGGGGTGGCAGGCGAGCAGTACTTC.

This sequence joins TRBV10-3 and TRBJ2-3, with 12 bases fitting TRBD2. V was pared by 10 bases and J by 2 bases, with 4 bases of the junction left unmatched. Germline V gene data show CDR1 as ENHRY and CDR2 as SYGVKD. The CDR3 runs 14 residues. The CDR3 DNA follows: TGTGCCAGCGGACTAGCGGGGAACACAGATACGCAGTATTTT. Translating it yields CASGLAGNTDTQYF.

V is TRBV7-9 and J is TRBJ1-2; possibly TRBD1 for D (5 bases). Between the trimmed V and J ends, which lost 1 base and 3 bases, there was a span of 21 bases. The CDR3 has 18 residues. CDR1 is SEHNR and CDR2 is FQNEAQ in the germline V gene (reference sequence). This CDR3 reads CASSLEGGVGAVDYGYTF. The CDR3 DNA is TGTGCCAGCAGCTTAGAAGGTGGAGTAGGGGCGGTGGACTATGGCTACACCTTC.

In its sample, this clonotype was seen a few times. This sequence joins TRBV5-5 and TRBJ2-5; 7 bases match TRBD2. Germline V gene data show CDR1 as SGHKS and CDR2 as YYEKEE (reference sequence). V lost 2 bases, J lost 4 bases, and 5 bases stayed unmatched. This CDR3 has 14 amino acids. CDR3 nucleotides: TGTGCCAGCAGCTTAAGAGGGGAGGGAGAGACCCAGTACTTC. Its translation is CASSLRGEGETQYF.

The chain recombines TRBV20-1 with TRBJ1-3, with a weak D call TRBD1 (6 bases). This CDR3 spans 15 amino acids. The germline V gene encodes CDR1 DFQATT and CDR2 SNEGSKA (reference sequence). V was cut by 1 base and J by 0 bases, with 10 bases left in between. CDR3 sequence (DNA): TGCAGTGCTAGAGGCCGGACAGACTCTGGAAACACCATATATTTT. Encoded protein: CSARGRTDSGNTIYF.

A note on this clonotype: Being one base from a much bigger clone, this may be a read error. The genes are TRBV2 and TRBJ2-5, with D possibly being TRBD1 (5 bases). CDR1 is SNHLY, CDR2 FYNNEI, per germline. The CDR3 is 14 residues long. V lost 8 bases to trimming and J lost 5 bases, with 18 bases between them. This chain's CDR3 is CASPFQRGRETQYF. The DNA of the CDR3 is TGTGCCAGCCCATTCCAAAGGGGTCGGGAGACCCAGTACTTC.

As for this clonotype: The germline gene is not matched at one end of the junction; a read error may be the cause. CDR3 loop: CASRLDSSQETQYF. CDR3 nucleotide sequence: TGTGCCAGCCGCTTGGATTCGAGCCAAGAGACCCAGTACTTC. This rearrangement joins TRBV7-9 to TRBJ2-5, with unresolved D. The V gene's germline CDR1 is SEHNR and CDR2 FQNEAQ (reference sequence). The CDR3 has 14 amino acids.

This clonotype was observed many times. The V call is TRBV29-1, the J call TRBJ1-3; D might be TRBD1 (5 bases). From germline, CDR1 is SQVTM and CDR2 ANQGSEA. The CDR3 is 15 residues long. V shed 6 bases and J shed 0 bases, with 15 bases lying between them. The CDR3 loop reads CSVTAKTSSGNTIYF. In nucleotides, the CDR3 is TGCAGCGTGACAGCTAAAACGTCCTCTGGAAACACCATATATTTT.

Ten or more counts support this clonotype. This chain joins TRBV29-1 and TRBJ2-7, with D possibly called TRBD1 or TRBD2 (5 bases each). Between the trimmed V and J ends, which lost 3 bases and 1 base, there was a span of 13 bases. CDR1 SQVTM and CDR2 ANQGSEA come from the germline V gene. The CDR3 totals 14 residues. The CDR3 region has the DNA TGCAGCGTTGACCCAGGGACGGGATCCTACGAGCAGTACTTC. As protein: CSVDPGTGSYEQYF.

This clonotype was observed a few times. The rearrangement joins TRBV4-1 to TRBJ1-5, with D possibly matching TRBD1 (6 bases). V lost 8 bases and J 5 bases, leaving 13 bases between the germline ends. The CDR3 sequence is 13 residues long. Germline V gene sequence: CDR1 MGHRA, CDR2 YSYEKL. The DNA of the CDR3 is TGCGCCAGCCAACAGGGACGGGATCAGCCCCAGCATTTT. This sequence encodes CASQQGRDQPQHF.

In this sample, this clonotype turned up a few times. The V gene is TRBV5-4, the J gene TRBJ1-1; D gene uncertain. The CDR3 is made up of 15 amino acids. Trimming cost V 4 bases and J 2 bases, with 15 bases left between them. Germline V gene data show CDR1 as SGHNT and CDR2 as YYREEE (reference sequence). CDR3 nucleotide sequence: TGTGCCAGCAGCCCGAGGACGGCCGTAAACACTGAAGCTTTCTTT. Its translation: CASSPRTAVNTEAFF.

This clonotype was seen many times. V gene TRBV7-3 combines with J gene TRBJ1-1, with D possibly matching TRBD1 (6 bases). This CDR3 comprises 13 residues. V shed 1 base and J shed 7 bases, with 10 bases lying between them. The germline V gene has CDR1 SGHTA and CDR2 FQGTGA. CDR3 residues: CASSLRGADEAFF. In nucleotides, the CDR3 is TGTGCCAGCAGCTTAAGGGGGGCAGATGAAGCTTTCTTT.

Comments on this clonotype: One end of the junction fails to match germline, which may point to a read error. The chain links TRBV10-3 to TRBJ1-2; D might be TRBD1 (6 bases). The germline gives CDR1 ENHRY, CDR2 SYGVKD. The CDR3 loop spans 15 amino acids. The DNA for the CDR3 is TGTGCCAGCAGTCTCACAGGGCACGTAAGGGGTGGCTACACCTTC. Residues: CASSLTGHVRGGYTF.

The CDR3 loop is CASSRTGHNQPQHF. Here the CDR3 DNA reads TGCGCCAGCAGCCGGACAGGGCACAATCAGCCCCAGCATTTT. The rearrangement uses TRBV10-2 and TRBJ1-5; 8 bases line up with TRBD1. V lost 6 bases to trimming and J lost 3 bases; unmatched junction nucleotides: 4. CDR1 and CDR2 (germline): WSHSY, SAAADI. CDR3 length: 14 residues.

At least ten counts were recorded for this clonotype. The chain carries TRBV7-6 and TRBJ2-6; 7 nucleotides line up with TRBD1. This CDR3 is built from 16 residues. The V gene end was trimmed by 5 bases and the J gene end by 0 bases; junction bases not matched to a gene: 4. From germline, CDR1 is SGHVS and CDR2 FNYEAQ. DNA for the CDR3: TGTGCCAGCAGCCCGACAGGGTACTCTGGGGCCAACGTCCTGACTTTC. Translation: CASSPTGYSGANVLTF.

To note about this clonotype: A much bigger clone sits one base away, suggesting this may be a read error. The J gene is TRBJ2-7, the V gene TRBV7-2, with a weak D call TRBD2 (5 bases). The germline V and J ends were trimmed by 8 bases and 6 bases, with 17 bases remaining between them. There are 13 residues in the CDR3. CDR1 is SGHTA, CDR2 FQGNSA, per germline. The CDR3 coding sequence is TGTGCCAGCGGGGAGACTGGCAACAGCGAGCAGTACTTC. This encodes CASGETGNSEQYF.

This clonotype has a count of ten or more. The chain has TRBV10-3 and TRBJ2-7; 11 bases are a match to TRBD1. Losses at the gene ends were 5 bases for V and 0 bases for J; bases not matched to a gene: 3. The CDR3 spans 15 residues. The germline gives CDR1 ENHRY, CDR2 SYGVKD. In nucleotides, the CDR3 is TGTGCCATCAGTACGGACAGGGGGCTCTCCTACGAGCAGTACTTC. Protein product: CAISTDRGLSYEQYF.

A single count supports this clonotype. The chain recombines TRBV19 with TRBJ1-5, with D maybe TRBD1 (5 bases). Germline V gives CDR1 LNHDA, CDR2 SQIVND (reference sequence). Trimming removed 11 bases from V and 4 bases from J, with 18 bases in between. This CDR3 has 14 residues. The CDR3 sequence is CAWSVRGMNQPQHF. The CDR3 DNA follows: TGTGCCTGGAGCGTTCGGGGGATGAATCAGCCCCAGCATTTT.

The chain employs TRBV15 and TRBJ1-3, with D possibly TRBD1 on 5 matching bases. Deletions cut 5 bases from V and 0 bases from J, with 14 bases between. From germline, CDR1 is LNHNV and CDR2 YYDKDF (reference sequence). The length of the CDR3 is 16 residues. CDR3 in DNA: TGTGCCACCAGCTCAGGCAGGGCGAACTCTGGAAACACCATATATTTT. It encodes CATSSGRANSGNTIYF.

There are many counts of this clonotype. V usage is TRBV7-8 and J usage is TRBJ1-1; D unresolved. The V end was cut by 2 bases, the J end by 0 bases, with 7 bases between. Germline CDR1 and CDR2: SGHVS and FQNEAQ. The CDR3 has 14 amino acids. CDR3 coding DNA: TGTGCCAGCAGCTTACGACACATGAACACTGAAGCTTTCTTT. Protein sequence: CASSLRHMNTEAFF.

At least ten counts were recorded for this clonotype. This chain joins TRBV14 and TRBJ2-7; unclear D gene. This CDR3 is 12 amino acids long. The V gene's germline CDR1 is SGHDN and CDR2 FVKESK. Trimming removed 0 bases at V and 9 bases at J, with 9 bases between. The CDR3 loop reads CASSQDWERQYF. CDR3 nucleotide sequence: TGTGCCAGCAGCCAAGATTGGGAAAGGCAGTACTTC.

On this clonotype: A much larger clonotype is one base distant, so this may be a read error. V usage is TRBV15 and J usage is TRBJ2-5, with 11 bases matching TRBD2. Per germline, CDR1 LNHNV and CDR2 YYDKDF (reference sequence). The CDR3 has 17 residues. CDR3 bases: TGTGCCACCAGAAGAGATCGGACTAGCGGGTACGTGGAGGCCCAGTACTTC. Translating gives CATRRDRTSGYVEAQYF.

The sample holds one count of this clonotype. A junction end diverges from the germline sequence, so it may reflect a read error. The rearrangement joins TRBV10-2 to TRBJ1-5, with D possibly being TRBD1 (6 bases). Germline V gene lookup returns CDR1 WSHSY and CDR2 SAAADI. This CDR3 region has 15 residues. CDR3 DNA: TGTGCCAGCAGTGAAGGTGGGGGGCCCAATCAGCCCCAGCATTTT. This sequence encodes CASSEGGGPNQPQHF.